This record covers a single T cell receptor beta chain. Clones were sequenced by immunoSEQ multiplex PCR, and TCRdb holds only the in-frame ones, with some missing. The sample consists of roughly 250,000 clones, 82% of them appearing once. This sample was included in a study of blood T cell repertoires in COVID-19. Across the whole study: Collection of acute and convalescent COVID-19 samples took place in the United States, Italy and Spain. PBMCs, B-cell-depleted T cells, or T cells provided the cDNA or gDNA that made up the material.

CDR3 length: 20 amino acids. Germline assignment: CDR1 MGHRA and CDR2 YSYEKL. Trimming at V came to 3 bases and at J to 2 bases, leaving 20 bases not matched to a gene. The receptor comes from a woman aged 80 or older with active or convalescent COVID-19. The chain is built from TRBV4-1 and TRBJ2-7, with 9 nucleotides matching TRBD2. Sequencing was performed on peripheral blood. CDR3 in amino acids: CASSQDYSGSLLPLTYEQYF. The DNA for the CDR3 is TGCGCCAGCAGCCAGGACTATAGCGGGAGTCTACTCCCACTAACCTACGAGCAGTACTTC.